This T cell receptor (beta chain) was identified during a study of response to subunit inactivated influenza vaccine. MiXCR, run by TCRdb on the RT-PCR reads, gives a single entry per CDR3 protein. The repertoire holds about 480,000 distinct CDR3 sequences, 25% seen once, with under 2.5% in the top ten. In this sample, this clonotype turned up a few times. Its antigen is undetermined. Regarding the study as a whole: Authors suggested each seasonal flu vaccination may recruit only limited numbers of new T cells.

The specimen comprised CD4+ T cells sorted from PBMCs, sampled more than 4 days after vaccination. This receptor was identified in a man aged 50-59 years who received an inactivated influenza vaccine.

The CDR3 region is CASRREGTDTQYF. The CDR3 DNA sequence: TGTGCCAGCAGGAGGGAGGGCACAGATACGCAGTATTTT. The chain carries TRBV27 and TRBJ2-3; tentatively, D is TRBD2 (6 bases). The CDR3 runs to 13 residues. V lost 6 bases, J lost 1 base, and 8 bases lay in between. Per the germline V gene, CDR1 is MNHEY and CDR2 is SMNVEV (reference sequence).